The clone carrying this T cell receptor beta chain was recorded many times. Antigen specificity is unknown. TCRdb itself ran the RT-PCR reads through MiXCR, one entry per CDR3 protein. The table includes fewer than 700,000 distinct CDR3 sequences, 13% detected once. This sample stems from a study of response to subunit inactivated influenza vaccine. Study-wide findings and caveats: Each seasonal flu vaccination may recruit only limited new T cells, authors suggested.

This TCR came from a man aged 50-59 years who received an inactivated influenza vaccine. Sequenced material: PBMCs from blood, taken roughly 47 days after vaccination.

DNA of the CDR3: TGTGCCAGCAGCTTAGGCCGGACAGATACGCAGTATTTT. It encodes CASSLGRTDTQYF. The chain carries TRBV7-2 and TRBJ2-3; no firm D call. The V gene lost 1 base and the J gene lost 3 bases, with 5 bases spanning the gap. The CDR3 spans 13 residues. CDR1 is SGHTA, CDR2 FQGNSA, per germline.